Given below is one TCR beta chain in context. The data are from a study of long-term antiretroviral therapy in people with HIV. The run of the v3.0 immunoSEQ assay was at survey level. Produced via immunoSEQ multiplex PCR; TCRdb's table is partial and in-frame only. The profile shows about 30,000 clones, roughly 80% of them singletons. V was shortened by 5 bases and J by 3 bases, with 12 bases between the two germline ends. CDR3 length: 13 residues. The sequenced sample was unsorted PBMCs, obtained 3 years after starting antiretroviral therapy. This chain uses TRBV5-3 with TRBJ2-7; TRBD1 might be the D (5 bases). TRBV5-3 is designated an ORF whose function remains uncertain. The clonotype originates from a man between 40 and 49 years old with HIV. The CDR3 protein is CARRDTPVYEQYF. DNA for the CDR3: TGTGCCAGAAGGGACACCCCTGTCTACGAGCAGTACTTC.